This TCR beta chain was recovered during a study of control samples from healthy donors and cancer patients. The CDR3 spans 14 residues. V was cut by 4 bases and J by 5 bases, with 13 bases left in between. The assay was immunoSEQ multiplex PCR, and TCRdb's table has in-frame clones only and misses some. Counted here are 150,000 to 160,000 clones, 93% occurring once; the ten biggest clones make up about 2.4%. The TCR comes from a man aged 50-59 years in good health. Material: blood. This sequence joins TRBV5-7 and TRBJ2-1, with a possible D match to TRBD2 (6 bases). TRBV5-7 is an ORF; its function is uncertain. CDR3: CASSIRDWHNEQFF. Here the CDR3 DNA reads TGTGCCAGCAGCATCCGGGACTGGCACAATGAGCAGTTCTTC.